Listed below are T cell receptor beta chains from one sample, sequenced in a study of blood T cell repertoires in COVID-19. Method: immunoSEQ multiplex PCR; TCRdb's copy keeps in-frame clones and lacks some. Of 100,000 to 150,000 clones listed, around four fifths were seen once; the top ten hold around 9.8%. Sequencing was performed on peripheral blood. Source of these receptors: a man aged 35-49 years with active or convalescent COVID-19. Both conserved end residues are part of each CDR3. Fields, in order: D gene, J gene, clone size, V gene, CDR3 DNA, CDR3 protein. The D gene is left open where the match is weak. For some rows the clone size is stated as once, few or many, or as a class when expanded; others skip it.

TRBD2 TRBJ2-7 - TRBV4-1 TGCGCCAGCAGCCACCAGACAGGGCCCTCCGGACTAGCGGGGTTCGAGCAGTACTTC CASSHQTGPSGLAGFEQYF
- TRBJ2-7 - TRBV30 TGTGCCTGGAGGGGATACGGGGGAGGACTCGAGCAGTACTTC CAWRGYGGGLEQYF
TRBD1 TRBJ2-5 - TRBV9 TGTGCCAGCAGCGGGGGACAGGGAATACAAGAGACCCAGTACTTC CASSGGQGIQETQYF
- TRBJ2-4 - TRBV11-2 TGTGCCAGCAGCCTAGATTGGGGGCTAGCCAAAAACATTCAGTACTTC CASSLDWGLAKNIQYF
- TRBJ1-1 - TRBV5-1 TGCGCCAGCAGCTTGTTGCCGCAGTCTGAAGCTTTCTTT CASSLLPQSEAFF
TRBD1 TRBJ2-7 - TRBV10-3 TGTGCCATCAGTGAGTCATCGGGACAGGGGGGAGTCGAGCAGTACTTC CAISESSGQGGVEQYF
TRBD1 TRBJ1-1 many TRBV12-3/TRBV12-4 TGTGCCAGCAGCGCCTCAACAGGGGCTGAAGCTTTCTTT CASSASTGAEAFF
- TRBJ1-2 once TRBV12-3/TRBV12-4 TGTGCCAGCAGTTTATTGCAGTATGGCTACACCTTC CASSLLQYGYTF
- TRBJ2-3 - TRBV3-1/TRBV3-2 TGTGCCAGCAGCCATTTTCCGGGAGAAATCCCAGATACGCAGTATTTT CASSHFPGEIPDTQYF
TRBD1 TRBJ2-5 few TRBV14 TGTGCCAGCAGCCAAGATCGAGGACAGGGTGAAGAGACCCAGTACTTC CASSQDRGQGEETQYF
- TRBJ1-5 - TRBV29-1 TGCAGCGTCTTGGAGAGCAATCAGCCCCAGCATTTT CSVLESNQPQHF
TRBD1 TRBJ1-2 - TRBV5-1 TGCGCCAGCAGAGATGAGAGCAGGGGGTATGGCTACACCTTC CASRDESRGYGYTF
- TRBJ2-7 - TRBV10-3 TGTGCCATCAGAGGGACTGGGTACGAGCAGTACTTC CAIRGTGYEQYF
TRBD2 TRBJ2-2 - TRBV2 TGTGCCAGCAGTGAATTGCGGGGGGGCCCCGGGGAGCTGTTTTTT CASSELRGGPGELFF
- TRBJ2-3 - TRBV12-1 TGTGCCAGCAGCTTCGTCCCGGGACTAGCGGGGTTGACAGATACGCAGTATTTT CASSFVPGLAGLTDTQYF
- TRBJ2-7 many TRBV7-9 TGTGCCAGCAGCCCCGCGACACAGTACGAGCAGTACTTC CASSPATQYEQYF
- TRBJ2-5 - TRBV7-9 TGTGCCAGCAGCCCGAGGAGAAATACCGGGACAACAGAGACCCAGTACTTC CASSPRRNTGTTETQYF
TRBD1 TRBJ1-3 - TRBV5-1 TGCGCCAGCAGCCCAAGGACAGGGGGGCCTGGAAACACCATATATTTT CASSPRTGGPGNTIYF
TRBD1 TRBJ1-2 - TRBV7-2 TGTGCCAGCAGCTTAGTGGGGACAGGGGGCACCTCTAACTATGGCTACACCTTC CASSLVGTGGTSNYGYTF
- TRBJ1-1 - TRBV6-2/TRBV6-3 TGTGCCAGCAGTTACGCAGAGAACACTGAAGCTTTCTTT CASSYAENTEAFF
- TRBJ2-4 - TRBV6-2/TRBV6-3 TGTGCCAGCAGTTCCCCAGGACAAATTCAGTACTTC CASSSPGQIQYF
- TRBJ1-5 - TRBV30 TGTGCCTGGAGTAACCGGGACAACCAGCCCCAGCATTTT CAWSNRDNQPQHF
- TRBJ1-4 - TRBV12-3/TRBV12-4 TGTGCCAGCAGTTTAACCGGGGAAAAACTGTTTTTT CASSLTGEKLFF
- TRBJ2-5 - TRBV6-5 TGTGCCAGCAGCAGATCGTACCAAGAGACCCAGTACTTC CASSRSYQETQYF
TRBD1 TRBJ1-1 - TRBV19 TGTGCCAGTAGGAGACAGGGAATCATGAACACTGAAGCTTTCTTT CASRRQGIMNTEAFF
- TRBJ2-7 - TRBV12-5 TGTGCTAGTGGTTTGGTTAAGGGAGTAGGACCCCTTCCCTACTACGAGCAGTACTTC CASGLVKGVGPLPYYEQYF
- TRBJ2-1 few TRBV27 TGTGCCAGCAGTCTGACTATGAGCTCCTACAATGAGCAGTTCTTC CASSLTMSSYNEQFF
- TRBJ2-6 few TRBV6-4 TGTGCCAGCAGTGAGGAGTTGGCCTCTGGGGCCAACGTCCTGACTTTC CASSEELASGANVLTF
TRBD2 TRBJ2-1 - TRBV14 TGTGCCAGCAGCCAAGAAGGGGTTAGGCGGGGGGGCAATGAGCAGTTCTTC CASSQEGVRRGGNEQFF
- TRBJ1-4 - TRBV6-5 TGTGCCAGCAGTAAACAGGGATATGAAAAACTGTTTTTT CASSKQGYEKLFF
- TRBJ2-7 - TRBV3-1/TRBV3-2 TGTGCCAGCAGCCAAGATTCGGGAAGGGAGTACTTC CASSQDSGREYF
- TRBJ2-1 - TRBV14 TGTGCCAGCAGCCAAGGACTATACAATGAGCAGTTCTTC CASSQGLYNEQFF